This TCR beta chain was sequenced in a study of T cell repertoires in cytomegalovirus infection. The J segment lost 6 bases and the V segment lost 5 bases, leaving 4 bases of the junction unmatched. Germline loops: CDR1 SGHNT, CDR2 YYREEE (reference sequence). The length of the CDR3 is 12 residues. One entry per CDR3 protein, called by TCRdb with MiXCR from the reads. The table has 150,000 to 180,000 distinct CDR3 sequences, 20% to 30% seen once; the top ten hold 10% to 11%. The gene calls are TRBV5-4 and TRBJ2-7; 8 bases line up with TRBD1. The TCR originated in a human donor in good health (CMV status not recorded). Some clones in this sample may be carry-over from other donors' samples. Sequencing was carried out using PBMCs. CDR3 nucleotides: TGTGCCAGCAGGGCGACAGGGGCCGAGCAGTACTTC. This gives the protein CASRATGAEQYF. The variable domain in full, with the rest retrieved from reference TRBV5-4 and TRBJ2-7, is ETGVTQSPTHLIKTRGQQVTLRCSSQSGHNTVSWYQQALGQGPQFIFQYYREEENGRGNFPPRFSGLQFPNYSSELNVNALELDDSALYLCASRATGAEQYFGPGTRLTVT.